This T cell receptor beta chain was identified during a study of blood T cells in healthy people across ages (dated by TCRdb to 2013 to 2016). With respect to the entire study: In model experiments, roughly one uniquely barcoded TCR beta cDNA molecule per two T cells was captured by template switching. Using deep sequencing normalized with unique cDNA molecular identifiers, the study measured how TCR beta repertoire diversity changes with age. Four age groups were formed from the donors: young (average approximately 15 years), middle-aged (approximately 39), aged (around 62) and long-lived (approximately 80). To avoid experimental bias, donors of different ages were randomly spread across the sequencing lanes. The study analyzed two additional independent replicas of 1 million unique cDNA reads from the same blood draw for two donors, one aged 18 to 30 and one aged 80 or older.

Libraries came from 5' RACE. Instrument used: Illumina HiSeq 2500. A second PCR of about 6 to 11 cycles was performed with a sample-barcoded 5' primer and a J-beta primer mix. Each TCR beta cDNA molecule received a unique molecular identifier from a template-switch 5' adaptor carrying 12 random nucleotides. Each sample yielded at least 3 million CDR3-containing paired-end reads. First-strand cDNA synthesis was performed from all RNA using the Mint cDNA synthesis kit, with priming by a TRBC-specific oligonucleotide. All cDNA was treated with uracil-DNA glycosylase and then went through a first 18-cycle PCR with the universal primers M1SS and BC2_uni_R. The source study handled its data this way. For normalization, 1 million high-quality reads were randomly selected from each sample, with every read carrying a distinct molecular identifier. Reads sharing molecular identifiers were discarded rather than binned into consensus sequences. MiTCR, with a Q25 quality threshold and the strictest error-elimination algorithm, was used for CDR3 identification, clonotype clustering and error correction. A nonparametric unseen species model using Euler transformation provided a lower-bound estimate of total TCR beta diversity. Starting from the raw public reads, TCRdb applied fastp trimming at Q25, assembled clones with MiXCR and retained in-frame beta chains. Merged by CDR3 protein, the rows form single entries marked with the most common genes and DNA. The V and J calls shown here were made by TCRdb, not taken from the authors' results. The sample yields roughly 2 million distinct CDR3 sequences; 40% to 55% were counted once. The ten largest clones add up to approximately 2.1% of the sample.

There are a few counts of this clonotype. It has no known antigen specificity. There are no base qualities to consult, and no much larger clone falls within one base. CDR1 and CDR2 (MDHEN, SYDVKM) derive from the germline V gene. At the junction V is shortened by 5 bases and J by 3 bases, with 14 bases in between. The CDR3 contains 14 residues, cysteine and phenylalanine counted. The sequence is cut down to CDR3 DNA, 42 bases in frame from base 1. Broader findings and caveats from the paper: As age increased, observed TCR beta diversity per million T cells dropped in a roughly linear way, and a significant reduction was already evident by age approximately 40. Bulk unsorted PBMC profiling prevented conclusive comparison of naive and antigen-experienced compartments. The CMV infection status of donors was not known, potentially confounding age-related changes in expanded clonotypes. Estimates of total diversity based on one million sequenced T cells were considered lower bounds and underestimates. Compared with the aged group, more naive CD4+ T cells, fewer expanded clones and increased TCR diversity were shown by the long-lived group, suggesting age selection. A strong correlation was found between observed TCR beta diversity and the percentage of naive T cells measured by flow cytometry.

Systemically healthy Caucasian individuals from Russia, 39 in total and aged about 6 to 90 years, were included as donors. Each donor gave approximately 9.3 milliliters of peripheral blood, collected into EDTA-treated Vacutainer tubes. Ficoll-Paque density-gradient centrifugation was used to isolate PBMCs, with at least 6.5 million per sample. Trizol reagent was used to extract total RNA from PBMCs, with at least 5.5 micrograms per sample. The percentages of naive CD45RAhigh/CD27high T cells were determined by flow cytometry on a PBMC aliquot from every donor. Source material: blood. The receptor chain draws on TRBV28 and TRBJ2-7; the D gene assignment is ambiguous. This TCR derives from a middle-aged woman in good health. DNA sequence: TGTGCCAGCAGTAAGGTGCTGGACGGCTACGAGCAGTACTTC. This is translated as CASSKVLDGYEQYF.